This T cell receptor (beta chain) originates from a study of T-cell memory formation after mild COVID-19. This clonotype has more than one count but fewer than ten. TCRdb re-analysed the 5' RACE reads in MiXCR, keeping a single row per CDR3 protein. The sample includes about 560,000 distinct CDR3 sequences, around 17% of them seen just once. CDR3 length equals 17 residues. In germline, CDR1 is MGHRA, CDR2 YSYEKL. V lost 1 base, J lost 3 bases, and 18 bases lay in between. What was sequenced was PBMCs or a T cell subset sorted from them (not recorded which). V is TRBV4-1 and J is TRBJ1-1, with D unclear. This receptor was identified in an adult woman who had mild COVID-19 (a few samples of this study predate the infection). Cell type and time point are not known. CDR3 sequence reads: CASSQAHMGGRDTEAFF. The CDR3 bases are TGCGCCAGCAGCCAAGCTCACATGGGTGGACGAGACACTGAAGCTTTCTTT.